This TCR beta chain emerged from a study of metastatic and nonmetastatic thyroid tumors. The wider study: Across blood and tumor or nodule tissue, repertoires from malignant and benign thyroid patients were compared with one another.

Thyroid surgery was preceded by no treatment in any patient. Study results and limitations: As reported, TCR beta diversity in blood and tumor was significantly higher in malignant thyroid tumors than in benign nodules.

In its sample, this clone was seen many times. The antigen is unknown. The CDR3 consists of 15 residues. V trimming: 4 bases; J trimming: 7 bases; junction bases outside the gene matches: 6. CDR1 and CDR2 (germline): MNHNS, SASEGT. Per the study methods: Between-group CDR3 differences, defined by clinicopathological status, yielded a distant-metastasis classifier for papillary thyroid cancer. From the PCR reads, TCRdb re-called clones with MiXCR. None of the V and J calls come from the authors' own analysis; TCRdb made them. This repertoire shows about 48,000 clones, around 21% found once; its top ten account for approximately 3.9%.

The sequence was collected from a male donor with papillary thyroid cancer or a benign thyroid nodule (not recorded which). Some clones in this sample may be carry-over from other donors' samples. The chain joins TRBV6-1 to TRBJ2-1; 11 positions match TRBD2. Material for sequencing was blood. CDR3 loop: CASSGVAGGPNEQFF. CDR3 nucleotides: TGTGCCAGCAGTGGGGTAGCGGGAGGGCCAAATGAGCAGTTCTTC.